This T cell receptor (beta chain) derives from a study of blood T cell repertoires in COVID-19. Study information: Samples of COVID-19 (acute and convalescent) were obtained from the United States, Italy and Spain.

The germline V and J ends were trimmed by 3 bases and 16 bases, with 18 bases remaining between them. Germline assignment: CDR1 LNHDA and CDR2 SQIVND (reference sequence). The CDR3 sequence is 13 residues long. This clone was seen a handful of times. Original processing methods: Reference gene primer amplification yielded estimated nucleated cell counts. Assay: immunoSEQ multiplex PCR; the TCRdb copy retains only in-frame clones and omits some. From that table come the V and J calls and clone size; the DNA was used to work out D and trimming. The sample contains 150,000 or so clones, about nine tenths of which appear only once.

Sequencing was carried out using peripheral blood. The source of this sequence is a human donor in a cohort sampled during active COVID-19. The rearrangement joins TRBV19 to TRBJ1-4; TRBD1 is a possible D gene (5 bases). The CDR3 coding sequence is TGTGCCAGTAGTATGGGATCGGAGGGGAACAGGTTTTTT. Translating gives CASSMGSEGNRFF.